Listed below are T cell receptor beta chains from one sample, sequenced in a study of blood T cell repertoires in COVID-19. Sequencing used immunoSEQ multiplex PCR; TCRdb keeps in-frame clones, though not all of them. The table lists some 150,000 clones, roughly nine tenths of them singletons. Source material: peripheral blood. These receptors all come from a human donor in a cohort sampled during active COVID-19. CDR3s include the opening cysteine and the closing phenylalanine or tryptophan. The D gene is left open where the match is weak. Expanded clones get a size class; other rows say once, few or many, or leave the size out.

V gene	D gene	J gene	CDR3 length	clone size	CDR3 DNA	CDR3 protein
TRBV12-5	TRBD2	TRBJ2-5	17	NA	TGTGCTAGTGGTTTGATCTGGGCGGGGGGGCCGCGAGAGACCCAGTACTTC	CASGLIWAGGPRETQYF
TRBV12-3/TRBV12-4	NA	TRBJ2-2	12	once	TGTGCCAGCGTCTCGGGCACCGGGGAGCTGTTTTTT	CASVSGTGELFF
TRBV7-2	TRBD2	TRBJ2-2	16	NA	TGTGCCAGCAGCATCGGACTAGCGGGGGGCGGTAGGGAGCTGTTTTTT	CASSIGLAGGGRELFF
TRBV6-1	NA	TRBJ1-5	17	NA	TGTGCCAGCAGTGACGTGGGTGCTGATCGGGGGAATCAGCCCCAGCATTTT	CASSDVGADRGNQPQHF
TRBV30	TRBD1	TRBJ1-1	11	NA	TGTGCCTGGGACCGACAGGGTCCGACTTTCTTT	CAWDRQGPTFF
TRBV12-5	TRBD2	TRBJ2-1	15	NA	TGTGCTAGTGGGGGCAAGCGGGGGGGCCACAATGAGCAGTTCTTC	CASGGKRGGHNEQFF
TRBV19	TRBD1	TRBJ2-3	15	NA	TGTGCCAGTCGTCCTCAGGGGGCGAGCACAGATACGCAGTATTTT	CASRPQGASTDTQYF
TRBV4-3	TRBD1	TRBJ1-6	15	NA	TGCGCCAGCAGCCAAGCAACGACAGGGTATTCACCCCTCCACTTT	CASSQATTGYSPLHF
TRBV7-3	TRBD1	TRBJ2-2	13	NA	TGTGCCAGCAGGGGGGACAGAACCGGGGAGCTGTTTTTT	CASRGDRTGELFF
TRBV7-3	TRBD2	TRBJ2-1	15	NA	TGTGCCAGCAGCTCCCTAGCGGGGGGGAACAATGAGCAGTTCTTC	CASSSLAGGNNEQFF
TRBV5-1	NA	TRBJ2-6	17	once	TGCGCCAGCAGCTTGGGGGGGCGAAACTCTGGGGCCAACGTCCTGACTTTC	CASSLGGRNSGANVLTF
TRBV4-1	NA	TRBJ2-3	16	once	TGCGCCAGCAGCCAAGCCCCGACACCCAGCACAGATACGCAGTATTTT	CASSQAPTPSTDTQYF
TRBV7-3	TRBD2	TRBJ2-3	15	NA	TGTGCCAGCAGCCCGCTAGCGGGCCTCACAGATACGCAGTATTTT	CASSPLAGLTDTQYF
TRBV3-1/TRBV3-2	NA	TRBJ1-3	15	NA	TGTGCCAGCAGCAGCGACAGATCCTCTGGAAACACCATATATTTT	CASSSDRSSGNTIYF
TRBV6-5	NA	TRBJ1-2	13	NA	TGTGCCAGCAGTTACGACATTAACTATGGCTACACCTTC	CASSYDINYGYTF
TRBV5-1	NA	TRBJ2-7	12	NA	TGCGCCAGCAGCTTGGGCGCCTACGAGCAGTACTTC	CASSLGAYEQYF
TRBV5-1	TRBD2	TRBJ2-1	15	NA	TGCGCCAGCAGAGGTGGCGGGGGGGCCTACAATGAGCAGTTCTTC	CASRGGGGAYNEQFF
TRBV5-1	NA	TRBJ2-3	15	NA	TGCGCCAGCAGCTCCCGTGGCCCTCAAACAGATACGCAGTATTTT	CASSSRGPQTDTQYF
TRBV29-1	TRBD2	TRBJ2-1	14	once	TGCAGCGTTCTGAGCGGGGGGGGATGGAATGAGCAGTTCTTC	CSVLSGGGWNEQFF
TRBV15	NA	TRBJ2-5	15	NA	TGTGCCACTACACCTACACAGACATTACAAGAGACCCAGTACTTC	CATTPTQTLQETQYF